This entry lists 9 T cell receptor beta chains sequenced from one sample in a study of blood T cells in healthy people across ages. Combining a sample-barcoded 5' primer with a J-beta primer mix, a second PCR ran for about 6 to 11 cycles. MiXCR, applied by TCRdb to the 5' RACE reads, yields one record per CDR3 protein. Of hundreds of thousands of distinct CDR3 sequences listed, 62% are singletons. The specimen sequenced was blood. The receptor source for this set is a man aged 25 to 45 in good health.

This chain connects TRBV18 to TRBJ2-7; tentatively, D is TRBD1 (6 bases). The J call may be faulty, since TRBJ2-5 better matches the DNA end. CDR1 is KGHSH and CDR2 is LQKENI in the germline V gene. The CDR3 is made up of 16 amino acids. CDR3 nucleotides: TGTGCCAGCTCACCACCCCAGACAGGCCCAGGGGAGACCCAGTACTTC. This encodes CASSPPQTGPGETQYF.

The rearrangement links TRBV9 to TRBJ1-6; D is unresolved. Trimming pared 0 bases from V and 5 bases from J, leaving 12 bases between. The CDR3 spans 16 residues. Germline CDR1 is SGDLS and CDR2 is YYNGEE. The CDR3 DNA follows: TGTGCCAGCAGCGTAGACAGTAGTCCTAATAATTCACCCCTCCACTTT. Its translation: CASSVDSSPNNSPLHF.

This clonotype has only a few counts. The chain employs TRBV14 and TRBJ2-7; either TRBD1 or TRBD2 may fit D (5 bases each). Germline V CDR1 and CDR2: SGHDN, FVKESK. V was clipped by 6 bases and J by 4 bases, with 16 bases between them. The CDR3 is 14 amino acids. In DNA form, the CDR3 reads TGTGCCAGCAGGGCAGGAGGAAGGGGTTACGAGCAGTACTTC. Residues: CASRAGGRGYEQYF.

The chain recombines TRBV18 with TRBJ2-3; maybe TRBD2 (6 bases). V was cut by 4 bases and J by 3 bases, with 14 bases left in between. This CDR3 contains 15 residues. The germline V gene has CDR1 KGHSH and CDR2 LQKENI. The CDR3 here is CASSLHMGGTDTQYF. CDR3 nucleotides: TGTGCCAGCTCACTCCATATGGGGGGTACAGATACGCAGTATTTT.

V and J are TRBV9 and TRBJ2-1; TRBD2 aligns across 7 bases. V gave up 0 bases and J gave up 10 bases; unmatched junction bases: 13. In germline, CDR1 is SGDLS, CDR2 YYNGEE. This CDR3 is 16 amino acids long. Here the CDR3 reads CASSVGGGTGGYEQFF. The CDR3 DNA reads TGTGCCAGCAGCGTAGGAGGAGGGACGGGGGGTTACGAGCAGTTCTTC.

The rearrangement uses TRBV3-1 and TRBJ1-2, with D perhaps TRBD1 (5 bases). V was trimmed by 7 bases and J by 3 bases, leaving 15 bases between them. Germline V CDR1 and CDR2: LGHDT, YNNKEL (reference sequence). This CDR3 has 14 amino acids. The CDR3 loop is CASIDSRDHYGYTF. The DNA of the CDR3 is TGTGCCAGCATTGATTCCAGGGACCACTATGGCTACACCTTC.

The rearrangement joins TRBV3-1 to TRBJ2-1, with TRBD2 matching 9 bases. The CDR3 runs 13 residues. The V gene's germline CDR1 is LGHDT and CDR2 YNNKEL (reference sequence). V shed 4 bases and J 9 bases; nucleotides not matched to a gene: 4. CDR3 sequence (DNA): TGTGCCAGCAGCCCCGCGGGGGGGGCTGAGCAGTTCTTC. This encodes CASSPAGGAEQFF.

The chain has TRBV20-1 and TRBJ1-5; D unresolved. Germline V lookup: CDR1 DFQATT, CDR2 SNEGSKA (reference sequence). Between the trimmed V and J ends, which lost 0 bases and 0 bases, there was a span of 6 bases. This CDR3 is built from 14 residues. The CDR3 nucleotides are TGCAGTGCTAGAGACAGCCATAGCAATCAGCCCCAGCATTTT. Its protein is CSARDSHSNQPQHF.

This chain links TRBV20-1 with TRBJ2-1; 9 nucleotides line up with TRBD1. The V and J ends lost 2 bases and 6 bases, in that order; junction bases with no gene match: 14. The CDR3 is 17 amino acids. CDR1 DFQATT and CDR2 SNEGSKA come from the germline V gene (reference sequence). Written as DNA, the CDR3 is TGCAGTGCTAGAAAAATTCCACGGGACAGGGTTGGCAATGAGCAGTTCTTC. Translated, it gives CSARKIPRDRVGNEQFF.